This is a list of T cell receptor beta chains from one sample in a study of T cells in Graves' hyperthyroidism and ophthalmopathy. A single record per CDR3 protein comes from TCRdb applying MiXCR to the multiplex PCR reads. The sample includes under 600,000 distinct CDR3 sequences, approximately 16% seen only once; the top ten take approximately 3.5%. The source material was blood. The receptors shown here come from a woman between 40 and 50 years old with Graves' ophthalmopathy. Each CDR3 is given with its conserved first and last residue. The order of the fields is J gene, D gene, clone size, V gene, CDR3 protein, CDR3 DNA. The D gene is left open where the match is weak. Clone size is stated in some rows and not others, as once, few, many or a class when expanded.

>TRBJ2-1|TRBD2|many|TRBV28
CASSSGLAEVGEQFF
TGTGCCAGCAGTTCGGGACTAGCGGAAGTCGGGGAGCAGTTCTTC
>TRBJ2-2|.|many|TRBV4-1
CASSQERTGELFF
TGCGCCAGCAGCCAAGAACGGACCGGGGAGCTGTTTTTT
>TRBJ2-2|.|.|TRBV9
CASSVVSGTGELFF
TGTGCCAGCAGCGTAGTGAGCGGGACCGGGGAGCTGTTTTTT
>TRBJ2-7|TRBD2|few|TRBV18
CASSPGGDLPYEQYF
TGTGCCAGCTCACCGGGGGGGGACTTACCCTACGAGCAGTACTTC
>TRBJ1-1|TRBD1|many|TRBV5-5
CASSFAGGQWTEAFF
TGTGCCAGCAGCTTTGCAGGGGGGCAATGGACTGAAGCTTTCTTT
>TRBJ2-2|TRBD2|few|TRBV3-1
CASSQPASGNTGELFF
TGTGCCAGCAGCCAACCGGCTAGCGGGAACACCGGGGAGCTGTTTTTT
>TRBJ2-5|TRBD2|many|TRBV20-1
CSAPRGGEETQYF
TGCAGTGCTCCGCGGGGGGGAGAAGAGACCCAGTACTTC
>TRBJ2-3|.|.|TRBV20-1
CSARAGVGGGGDTQYF
TGCAGTGCTAGAGCTGGGGTAGGGGGGGGAGGGGATACGCAGTATTTT
>TRBJ2-1|.|.|TRBV10-3
CAISEALAYEQSF
TGTGCCATCAGTGAGGCCCTAGCCTATGAGCAGTCCTTC
>TRBJ2-3|TRBD2|many|TRBV28
CASSPGWREWTDTQYF
TGTGCCAGCAGTCCGGGGTGGCGGGAGTGGACAGATACGCAGTATTTT
>TRBJ2-5|TRBD1|few|TRBV5-5
CASSWGTGELQETQYF
TGTGCCAGCAGCTGGGGGACAGGGGAACTACAGGAGACCCAGTACTTC
>TRBJ1-5|TRBD1|many|TRBV7-2
CASSTGQYNQPQHF
TGTGCCAGCAGCACGGGACAGTATAATCAGCCCCAGCATTTT
>TRBJ2-1|TRBD2|many|TRBV11-2
CASSPLAGYGNEQFF
TGTGCCAGCAGCCCACTAGCGGGATATGGTAATGAGCAGTTCTTC
>TRBJ2-2|.|.|TRBV30
CAWRIGAGTGELFF
TGTGCCTGGAGGATTGGGGCGGGCACCGGGGAGCTGTTTTTT
>TRBJ2-1|.|.|TRBV29-1
CSSGSYNEQFF
TGCAGCTCTGGGAGCTACAATGAGCAGTTCTTC
>TRBJ2-5|.|.|TRBV18
CASSNTGRETQYF
TGTGCCAGCTCAAACACAGGGAGGGAGACCCAGTACTTC
>TRBJ1-4|.|few|TRBV19
CASSETFKGRKLFF
TGTGCCAGTAGTGAGACCTTTAAAGGTCGGAAACTGTTTTTT
>TRBJ1-1|.|many|TRBV20-1
CSAPGTAAEAFF
TGCAGTGCCCCGGGGACTGCCGCTGAAGCTTTCTTT
>TRBJ1-1|TRBD1|many|TRBV5-1
CTSSLEQQGSGTEAFF
TGCACCAGCAGCTTGGAACAACAGGGGTCAGGTACTGAAGCTTTCTTT
>TRBJ1-6|.|many|TRBV28
CASSLRSGGSSSPLHF
TGTGCCAGCAGTTTACGGTCAGGAGGCTCTTCATCACCCCTCCACTTT
>TRBJ2-1|.|many|TRBV18
CASSGAGRRWYNEQFF
TGTGCCAGCTCCGGGGCTGGGAGGCGATGGTACAATGAGCAGTTCTTC
>TRBJ2-5|.|.|TRBV5-1
CASSPQALGQETQYF
TGCGCCAGCAGCCCTCAGGCCTTGGGCCAAGAGACCCAGTACTTC
>TRBJ1-6|TRBD1|.|TRBV20-1
CSARDAARQGFGSYNSPLHF
TGCAGTGCTAGAGACGCCGCGAGACAGGGGTTTGGCTCCTATAATTCACCCCTCCACTTT
>TRBJ1-1|.|.|TRBV12-3/TRBV12-4
CASSLWETTEAFF
TGTGCCAGCAGTTTATGGGAAACCACTGAAGCTTTCTTT
>TRBJ1-2|.|many|TRBV12-3/TRBV12-4
CASSLKQNLNGYTF
TGTGCCAGCAGTTTGAAACAGAACCTCAATGGCTACACCTTC
>TRBJ2-3|.|.|TRBV4-1
CASTLATTTDTQYF
TGCGCCAGCACCTTGGCCACGACGACAGATACGCAGTATTTT
>TRBJ2-5|.|few|TRBV4-1
CASSQRAGAGVPPETQYF
TGCGCCAGCAGCCAAAGGGCGGGGGCGGGGGTTCCACCGGAGACCCAGTACTTC